The 14 T cell receptor beta chains reported below all come from one sample, sequenced in a study of cytomegalovirus exposure and HLA in healthy donors. PCR employed 60 Vbeta and 13 Jbeta primers. Some clones are missing from TCRdb's copy, which holds only in-frame ones; the method was immunoSEQ multiplex PCR. The sample carries some 160,000 clones, 65% to 85% recorded once. Input material: PBMCs. These receptor sequences come from a woman in her thirties or forties in good health and CMV-seropositive.

This chain links TRBV10-3 with TRBJ1-2; 8 bases match TRBD1. V was clipped by 3 bases and J by 2 bases; unmatched bases: 5. From germline, CDR1 is ENHRY and CDR2 SYGVKD. The CDR3 contains 15 residues. The CDR3 protein is CAISDPDRANYGYTF. Here the CDR3 DNA reads TGTGCCATCAGTGACCCGGACAGGGCCAACTATGGCTACACCTTC.

In this sample, this clone turned up a few times. The V gene is TRBV6-1, the J gene TRBJ1-5; the match to TRBD1 covers 7 bases. Germline-derived CDR1 and CDR2 are MNHNS and SASEGT. Germline trimming cut 0 bases from V and 3 bases from J; bases unmatched to any gene: 8. There are 17 residues in the CDR3. Here the CDR3 reads CASSEAMPGGFNQPQHF. DNA for the CDR3: TGTGCCAGCAGTGAAGCGATGCCAGGGGGATTCAATCAGCCCCAGCATTTT.

The chain combines TRBV30 with TRBJ1-2, with D perhaps TRBD1 (5 bases). V lost 3 bases, J lost 9 bases, and 11 bases lay in between. This CDR3 is built from 11 residues. Germline V gene lookup returns CDR1 GTSNPN and CDR2 SVGIG (reference sequence). CDR3 sequence: CAWSDSTSYTF. The CDR3 bases are TGTGCCTGGAGCGACAGCACTAGCTACACCTTC.

The rearrangement joins TRBV11-2 to TRBJ2-3, with 8 bases that match TRBD2. J gave up 5 bases and V 0 bases, and 4 bases lay outside the gene matches. The CDR3 is 15 amino acids. Germline loops: CDR1 SGHAT, CDR2 FQNNGV. CDR3 bases: TGTGCCAGCAGCTTAGAACGGGGGGGAGTAGATACGCAGTATTTT. Translation: CASSLERGGVDTQYF.

This sequence joins TRBV2 and TRBJ1-2; D possibly corresponds to TRBD1 (6 bases). This CDR3 contains 15 residues. The V gene's germline CDR1 is SNHLY and CDR2 FYNNEI. V lost 5 bases and J lost 3, with 16 bases in between. The CDR3 region is CASSNRLQGYYGYTF. CDR3 bases: TGTGCCAGCAGTAATAGGCTACAGGGCTACTATGGCTACACCTTC.

The chain carries TRBV5-6 and TRBJ1-2; no reliable D call. Trimming took 4 bases from V and 5 from J, leaving 12 bases between them. Germline lookup yields CDR1 SGHDT and CDR2 YYEEEE. The CDR3 is 13 amino acids. CDR3 sequence reads: CASSTRGKYGYTF. CDR3 nucleotide sequence: TGTGCCAGCAGCACCCGCGGGAAATATGGCTACACCTTC.

The sample holds a few counts of this clone. The DNA of the CDR3 is TGCGCCAGCAGCCAAGTTACCGGGACAGGGGTTTATGGCTACACCTTC. It translates to CASSQVTGTGVYGYTF. The rearrangement links TRBV4-1 to TRBJ1-2; TRBD1 aligns across 10 bases. The germline V gene encodes CDR1 MGHRA and CDR2 YSYEKL. With V trimmed by 1 base and J by 5 bases, 7 bases remained unmatched. This CDR3 contains 16 residues.

The V and J genes are TRBV30 and TRBJ2-3, with D possibly matching TRBD2 (6 bases). Per germline, CDR1 GTSNPN and CDR2 SVGIG (reference sequence). The V end lost 1 base, the J end lost 1 base, and 6 bases lay between the germline ends. The CDR3 is 13 residues long. The CDR3 sequence is CAWSAGGTDTQYF. CDR3 nucleotide sequence: TGTGCCTGGAGTGCGGGGGGCACAGATACGCAGTATTTT.

The rearrangement uses TRBV6-1 and TRBJ1-6, with D hard to call. Germline V gene sequence: CDR1 MNHNS, CDR2 SASEGT. This CDR3 contains 13 residues. V dropped 4 bases and J dropped 10 bases, with 11 bases sitting between them. CDR3 residues: CASSGEAWSPLHF. In DNA, the CDR3 is TGTGCCAGCAGTGGAGAGGCCTGGTCACCCCTCCACTTT.

V is TRBV28 and J is TRBJ1-1; D unclear. The CDR3 is made up of 15 amino acids. The germline V and J ends were trimmed by 6 bases and 4 bases, with 18 bases remaining between them. Germline V gene sequence: CDR1 MDHEN, CDR2 SYDVKM. CDR3 bases: TGTGCCAGCAGCGGCCCCGGAGATTCCACCACTGAAGCTTTCTTT. It encodes CASSGPGDSTTEAFF.

The CDR3: CASSQDLGGVAGELFF. CDR3 DNA: TGTGCCAGCAGCCAAGATCTGGGGGGGGTCGCCGGGGAGCTGTTTTTT. The chain links TRBV4-2 to TRBJ2-2, with TRBD2 matching over 7 bases. The CDR3 runs 16 residues. Germline CDR1 reads LGHNA; CDR2 reads YNFKEQ. V shed 0 bases, J shed 6 bases, and the junction held 7 bases outside the gene matches.

This clone was observed once. The genes are TRBV9 and TRBJ1-2; 12 bases line up with TRBD1. The junction had 9 bases not matched to a gene; V was cut back by 0 bases and J by 3 bases. Per the germline V gene, CDR1 is SGDLS and CDR2 is YYNGEE. The CDR3 covers 18 residues. The CDR3 is CASSVAPGQGASDYGYTF. CDR3 DNA sequence: TGTGCCAGCAGCGTAGCACCGGGACAGGGGGCGAGTGACTATGGCTACACCTTC.

The V and J genes are TRBV7-6 and TRBJ1-1; D perhaps matches TRBD1 (6 bases). CDR1 is SGHVS and CDR2 is FNYEAQ in the germline V gene. CDR3 length: 15 amino acids. V was trimmed by 3 bases and J by 2 bases, leaving 13 bases between them. CDR3 nucleotides: TGTGCCAGCAGCTTTCTTCCGGGACAAAACACTGAAGCTTTCTTT. Translating gives CASSFLPGQNTEAFF.

The rearrangement links TRBV2 to TRBJ1-2; no definite D call. V was cut by 4 bases and J by 1 base, with 13 bases left in between. Per germline, CDR1 SNHLY and CDR2 FYNNEI. The CDR3 sequence is 15 residues long. The CDR3 sequence: CASSGGALLNYGYTF. The CDR3 region has the DNA TGTGCCAGCAGTGGGGGAGCTCTCCTTAACTATGGCTACACCTTC.